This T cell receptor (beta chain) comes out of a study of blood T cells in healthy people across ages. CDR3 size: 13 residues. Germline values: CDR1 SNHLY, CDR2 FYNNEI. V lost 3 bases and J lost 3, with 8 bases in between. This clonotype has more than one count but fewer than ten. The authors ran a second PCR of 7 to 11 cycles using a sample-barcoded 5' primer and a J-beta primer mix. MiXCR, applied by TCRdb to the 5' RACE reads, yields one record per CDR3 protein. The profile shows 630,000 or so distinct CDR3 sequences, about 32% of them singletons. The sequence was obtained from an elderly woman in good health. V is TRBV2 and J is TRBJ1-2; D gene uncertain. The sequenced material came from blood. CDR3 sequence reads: CASSDGSHYGYTF. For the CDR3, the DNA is TGTGCCAGCAGTGACGGTTCCCACTATGGCTACACCTTC.